The next 18 T cell receptor beta chains were all read from a single sample in a study of T cell repertoires in aging, cancer and after chemotherapy. Peripheral blood genomic DNA, not sorted cells or RNA, was the template. TRB rearrangements spanning V, D and J were amplified using mixed TRB-A/B primers. MiXCR was run by TCRdb on the multiplex PCR reads, yielding one entry per CDR3 protein. The sample has some 3,100 distinct CDR3 sequences; roughly a quarter are singletons. The source material was blood. The source is a human donor with a solid tumor.

J is TRBJ2-4 and V is TRBV20-1, with D tentatively TRBD2 (6 bases). Trimming cost V 3 bases and J 0 bases, with 18 bases left between them. CDR3 length: 17 amino acids. Germline-derived CDR1 and CDR2 are DFQATT and SNEGSKA (reference sequence). The DNA of the CDR3 is TGCAGTGCTAGCGGGAGCACTTCCGTACTAGCCAAAAACATTCAGTACTTC. Its protein product is CSASGSTSVLAKNIQYF.

V gene TRBV2 combines with J gene TRBJ2-5, with D unresolved. Trimming cost V 1 base and J 3 bases, with 6 bases left between them. Germline lookup yields CDR1 SNHLY and CDR2 FYNNEI. The CDR3 totals 13 residues. CDR3 sequence (DNA): TGTGCCAGCAGTGAAGGGGCAGAAGAGACCCAGTACTTC. Encoded protein: CASSEGAEETQYF.

This clonotype was seen more than once but under ten times. The V call is TRBV20-1, the J call TRBJ2-3; 11 bases fit TRBD2. The CDR3 totals 19 residues. The V and J ends lost 4 bases and 0 bases, in that order; junction bases with no gene match: 15. Germline CDR1 reads DFQATT; CDR2 reads SNEGSKA (reference sequence). The CDR3 region has the DNA TGCAGTGCTAAGAGAGTTGATAGCGGGGGGGACTCTAGCACAGATACGCAGTATTTT. Its protein product is CSAKRVDSGGDSSTDTQYF.

This clonotype appeared a few times. This chain links TRBV6-5 with TRBJ1-2, with 8 bases aligning to TRBD1. Germline-derived CDR1 and CDR2 are MNHEY and SVGAGI. The CDR3 totals 17 residues. With V trimmed by 2 bases and J by 3 bases, 11 bases remained unmatched. The CDR3 bases are TGTGCCAGCAGTTACCCCTCCGACAGGGGAAGCCACTATGGCTACACCTTC. Amino acids: CASSYPSDRGSHYGYTF.

This clonotype is medium-sized in the sample. The gene calls are TRBV18 and TRBJ2-3; 11 positions match TRBD2. The V gene end was trimmed by 8 bases and the J gene end by 3 bases; junction bases not matched to a gene: 10. Germline V CDR1 and CDR2: KGHSH, LQKENI. CDR3 size: 16 residues. In DNA form, the CDR3 reads TGTGCCAGCACAACCACTAGCGGGAGTGGAACAGATACGCAGTATTTT. Residues: CASTTTSGSGTDTQYF.

Only a few counts were recorded for this clonotype. This sequence joins TRBV27 and TRBJ1-5; TRBD1 might be the D (5 bases). Germline-derived CDR1 and CDR2 are MNHEY and SMNVEV (reference sequence). V was cut by 5 bases and J by 7 bases, with 24 bases left in between. This CDR3 has 17 residues. This CDR3 is CASSPHGLAGLGQPQHF. The CDR3 DNA is TGTGCCAGCAGTCCACACGGCCTAGCAGGGTTGGGGCAGCCCCAGCATTTT.

This clonotype is judged medium-sized. The chain uses TRBV10-3 and TRBJ2-3; 12 bases are shared with TRBD2. Germline lookup yields CDR1 ENHRY and CDR2 SYGVKD. The V segment lost 8 bases and the J segment 2 bases; nucleotides outside the gene matches: 8. The CDR3 is 16 residues long. The CDR3, as DNA: TGTGCCATCGGGGGTAGGACTAGCGGGGCCACAGATACGCAGTATTTT. Its translation: CAIGGRTSGATDTQYF.

This clonotype is medium-sized. The gene calls are TRBV27 and TRBJ2-7; 9 bases agree with TRBD1. This CDR3 is built from 14 residues. Germline values: CDR1 MNHEY, CDR2 SMNVEV (reference sequence). The V gene end was trimmed by 2 bases and the J gene end by 2 bases; junction bases not matched to a gene: 1. Written as DNA, the CDR3 is TGTGCCAGCAGTTTAGGACAGGGGACCTACGAGCAGTACTTC. Translated, it gives CASSLGQGTYEQYF.

By sample share, this clonotype is medium-sized. The rearrangement uses TRBV19 and TRBJ2-3, with D unclear. Trimming cost V 7 bases and J 0 bases, with 8 bases left between them. Germline values: CDR1 LNHDA, CDR2 SQIVND (reference sequence). The CDR3 has 13 residues. The CDR3 here is CASKWASTDTQYF. As DNA, the CDR3 is TGTGCCAGTAAGTGGGCAAGCACAGATACGCAGTATTTT.

This clonotype is medium-sized. The V and J genes are TRBV27 and TRBJ2-3; no firm D call. The V and J ends lost 2 bases and 2 bases respectively, with 11 bases between them. This CDR3 region has 15 residues. The germline gives CDR1 MNHEY, CDR2 SMNVEV (reference sequence). CDR3 sequence (DNA): TGTGCCAGCAGTTTAAAACCGAGCTTCACAGATACGCAGTATTTT. Translation: CASSLKPSFTDTQYF.

By sample fraction, this clonotype is medium-sized (0.01 to 0.1%). The chain combines TRBV12-3 or TRBV12-4 with TRBJ1-2, with 8 bases identical to TRBD1. The length of the CDR3 is 16 residues. J lost 6 bases, V lost 2 bases, and 11 bases had no gene match. The CDR3 bases are TGTGCCAGCAGTTTAATCGTTGTCAGGGGGCTGGATGGCTACACCTTC. Translation: CASSLIVVRGLDGYTF.

The chain employs TRBV24-1 and TRBJ2-6, with D perhaps assigned TRBD1 or TRBD2 (6 bases each). V was shortened by 3 bases and J by 3 bases, with 14 bases between the two germline ends. This CDR3 has 17 residues. Germline V gene data show CDR1 as KGHDR and CDR2 as SFDVKD. The CDR3 DNA reads TGTGCCACCAGTGATCCCCCTGGGGGGCTTGGGGCCAACGTCCTGACTTTC. Its protein product is CATSDPPGGLGANVLTF.

By sample fraction, this clonotype is medium-sized (0.01 to 0.1%). The chain couples TRBV12-3 or TRBV12-4 to TRBJ2-7, with TRBD1 as a possible D gene (5 bases). CDR3 size: 14 residues. V was trimmed by 5 bases and J by 0 bases, leaving 11 bases between them. The chain's CDR3 is CASSVDSFSYEQYF. In nucleotides, the CDR3 is TGTGCCAGCAGTGTCGACAGTTTCTCCTACGAGCAGTACTTC.

This clonotype is medium-sized. The chain carries TRBV5-4 and TRBJ2-7, with no clear D. V was clipped by 2 bases and J by 2 bases, with 11 bases between them. The CDR3 extends over 14 amino acids. Germline V gene data show CDR1 as SGHNT and CDR2 as YYREEE (reference sequence). The CDR3 reads CASSFGRWTYEQYF. Written as DNA, the CDR3 is TGTGCCAGCAGCTTTGGCCGTTGGACCTACGAGCAGTACTTC.

V is TRBV28 and J is TRBJ2-2, with D maybe TRBD2 (6 bases). V dropped 4 bases and J dropped 0 bases, with 15 bases sitting between them. Germline CDR1 is MDHEN and CDR2 is SYDVKM. The CDR3 totals 17 residues. In DNA, the CDR3 is TGTGCCAGCAGTTATCCCTTTCTAGCGACGAACACCGGGGAGCTGTTTTTT. It translates to CASSYPFLATNTGELFF.

J is TRBJ2-1 and V is TRBV10-3, with D perhaps matching TRBD1 (8 bases). Trimming stripped 6 bases from V and 0 bases from J, with 12 bases between. The CDR3 has 15 residues. Germline V gene lookup returns CDR1 ENHRY and CDR2 SYGVKD. For the CDR3, the DNA is TGTGCCATCAGGGGGGGGACAGGCTCCTACAATGAGCAGTTCTTC. Protein product: CAIRGGTGSYNEQFF.

Worth noting for this clonotype: The junction shows a germline mismatch at one end, possibly a read error. V gene TRBV11-1 combines with J gene TRBJ2-7; 9 nucleotides match TRBD1. Germline lookup yields CDR1 SGHAT and CDR2 FQDESV (reference sequence). This CDR3 region has 13 residues. CDR3 in amino acids: CASRLGTGMEEYF. The CDR3, as DNA: TGTGCCAGCAGATTAGGGACAGGGATGGAAGAGTACTTC.

This clonotype turned up a few times. The V gene is TRBV21-1, the J gene TRBJ1-2; the D call of TRBD1 is as the table states it, not checked on the DNA. TRBV21-1 corresponds to a pseudogene. This CDR3 region has 15 residues. The CDR3 sequence is CASSKCNGKVNGYTF. The DNA of the CDR3 is TGTGCCAGCAGCAAATGTAACGGGAAAGTAAATGGCTACACCTTC.